Each of the 11 T cell receptor beta chains below was sequenced from the same sample in a study of Graves' ophthalmopathy and Graves' hyperthyroidism. Amplification from RNA transcripts yielded the TCR beta CDR3 regions. After a first-round RT-PCR with HTBI primers, a second-round multiplex PCR was run. A single record per CDR3 protein comes from TCRdb applying MiXCR to the multiplex PCR reads. The sample yields over a million distinct CDR3 sequences, around a third seen once. Sequencing was done on a sample of peripheral blood or thyroid tissue (not recorded which). Receptors were obtained from an adult man with Graves' hyperthyroidism.

In this sample, this clonotype turned up a few times. The chain links TRBV5-6 to TRBJ2-5, with D hard to call. CDR1 SGHDT and CDR2 YYEEEE come from the germline V gene. The CDR3 length is 16 residues. The V end was cut by 0 bases, the J end by 6 bases, with 18 bases between. CDR3 residues: CASSLAIGQIGKTQYF. CDR3 nucleotide sequence: TGTGCCAGCAGCTTGGCCATCGGGCAGATCGGAAAGACCCAGTACTTC.

This chain joins TRBV7-7 and TRBJ2-7, with D tentatively TRBD2 (7 bases). V gave up 6 bases and J gave up 4 bases, with 22 bases separating them. CDR1 and CDR2 from the germline V gene are SSHAT and FNYEAQ (reference sequence). The CDR3 covers 16 residues. The CDR3 nucleotides read TGTGCCAGCAGGGGCCAGACCAAAGGGGGGGGATACGAGCAGTACTTC. Translation: CASRGQTKGGGYEQYF.

This clonotype was detected a few times. This rearrangement joins TRBV10-3 to TRBJ1-2, with 8 bases that match TRBD1. J gave up 8 bases and V 4 bases, and 6 bases lay outside the gene matches. The length of the CDR3 is 13 residues. Per germline, CDR1 ENHRY and CDR2 SYGVKD. The CDR3 sequence: CAISAGTGSGYTF. The DNA of the CDR3 is TGTGCCATCAGTGCCGGGACAGGTAGCGGCTACACCTTC.

Worth noting for this clonotype: This may stem from a read error, because a much larger clone lies one nucleotide away. The chain couples TRBV5-1 to TRBJ2-5, with D possibly matching TRBD1 (5 bases). Germline loops: CDR1 SGHRS, CDR2 YFSETQ. This CDR3 comprises 13 residues. The CDR3 loop is CASSGAEQETQCF. The CDR3 DNA reads TGCGCCAGCAGCGGGGCAGAGCAAGAGACCCAGTGCTTC.

This clonotype showed up many times. The chain has TRBV11-2 and TRBJ2-7, with D uncertain. Trimming took off 5 bases at V and 3 bases at J, with 8 bases between the two ends. The germline V gene encodes CDR1 SGHAT and CDR2 FQNNGV. The CDR3 length is 12 residues. Here the CDR3 reads CASSHGYYEQYF. In nucleotides, the CDR3 is TGTGCCAGCAGCCACGGGTACTACGAGCAGTACTTC.

The chain has TRBV29-1 and TRBJ1-2; D is uncertain. The germline V and J ends were trimmed by 5 bases and 14 bases, with 15 bases remaining between them. The length of the CDR3 is 10 residues. The germline V gene encodes CDR1 SQVTM and CDR2 ANQGSEA. CDR3 DNA sequence: TGCAGCGTTTGGGGAGAGGGCAAGACCTTC. Translation gives CSVWGEGKTF.

The chain joins TRBV29-1 to TRBJ1-3; TRBD1 is a possible D gene (6 bases). This CDR3 has 16 amino acids. The V end was cut by 4 bases, the J end by 8 bases, with 24 bases between. Looked up from germline, CDR1 is SQVTM and CDR2 is ANQGSEA. The CDR3 nucleotides are TGCAGCGTTGCAAAGGAGGCAGGGGCCTATGGCTACACCATATATTTT. It is translated as CSVAKEAGAYGYTIYF.

This clonotype was detected only a few times. V usage is TRBV4-1 and J usage is TRBJ1-4, with D uncertain. This CDR3 contains 15 residues. V was trimmed by 4 bases and J by 5 bases, leaving 14 bases between them. Per germline, CDR1 MGHRA and CDR2 YSYEKL. The CDR3 DNA reads as TGCGCCAGCAGCCTAACAGACGGACTAAATGAAAAACTGTTTTTT. Translated, it gives CASSLTDGLNEKLFF.

V is TRBV11-2 and J is TRBJ2-7; D is possibly TRBD1 or TRBD2 (6 bases each). The CDR3 is made up of 12 amino acids. The V gene's germline CDR1 is SGHAT and CDR2 FQNNGV. With 5 bases removed from V and 5 bases from J, the gap between germline ends came to 10 bases. The CDR3 DNA follows: TGTGCCAGCAGCCAAGGGGGGCACGAGCAGTACTTC. Encoded protein: CASSQGGHEQYF.

The table lists this clonotype with many counts. The chain has TRBV6-5 and TRBJ1-1; D not certain. The CDR3 length is 13 residues. V dropped 6 bases and J dropped 0 bases, with 8 bases sitting between them. Germline V gives CDR1 MNHEY, CDR2 SVGAGI. CDR3 sequence (DNA): TGTGCCAGCAGGGCTCAGGTGAACACTGAAGCTTTCTTT. The encoded protein is CASRAQVNTEAFF.

V gene TRBV7-9 combines with J gene TRBJ1-5, with 7 bases lining up with TRBD1. Trimming cost V 10 bases and J 3 bases; bases outside gene matches: 18. CDR1 is SEHNR, CDR2 FQNEAQ, per germline (reference sequence). The CDR3 has 17 amino acids. Written as DNA, the CDR3 is TGTGCCATCGGCAGTTTACGGACAGGATCTCACAATCAGCCCCAGCATTTT. Protein sequence: CAIGSLRTGSHNQPQHF.